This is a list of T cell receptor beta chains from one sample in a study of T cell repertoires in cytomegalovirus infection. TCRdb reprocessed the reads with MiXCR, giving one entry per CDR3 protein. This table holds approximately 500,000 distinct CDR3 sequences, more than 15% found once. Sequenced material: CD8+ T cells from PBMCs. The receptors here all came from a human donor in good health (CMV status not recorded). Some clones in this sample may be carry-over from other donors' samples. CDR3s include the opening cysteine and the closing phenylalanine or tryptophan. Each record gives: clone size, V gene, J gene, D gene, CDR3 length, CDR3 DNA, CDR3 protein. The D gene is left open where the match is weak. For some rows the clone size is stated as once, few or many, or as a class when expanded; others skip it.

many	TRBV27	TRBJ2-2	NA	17	TGTGCCAGCAGTTTATCCTCCCGGCAGGGAAACACCGGGGAGCTGTTTTTT	CASSLSSRQGNTGELFF
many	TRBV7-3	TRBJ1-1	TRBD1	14	TGTGCCAGCAGCTACAGGGGGGGGTACACTGAAGCTTTCTTT	CASSYRGGYTEAFF
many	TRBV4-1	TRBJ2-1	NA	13	TGCGCCAGCAGCCAAGTCCAGGACAATGAGCAGTTCTTC	CASSQVQDNEQFF
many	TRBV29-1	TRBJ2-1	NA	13	TGCAGCGTTTTCGGGACACGTAACAATGAGCAGTTCTTC	CSVFGTRNNEQFF
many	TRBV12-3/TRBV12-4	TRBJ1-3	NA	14	TGTGCCAGCAGTTTACCGGGGCCTGGAAACACCATATATTTT	CASSLPGPGNTIYF
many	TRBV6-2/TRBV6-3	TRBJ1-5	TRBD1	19	TGTGCCAGCAGTTACGCCCCTAACAGGGGCAGGTCGAGCAATCAGCCCCAGCATTTT	CASSYAPNRGRSSNQPQHF
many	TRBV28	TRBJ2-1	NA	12	TGTGCCGCCGCGATTTATGGCAATGAGCAGTTCTTC	CAAAIYGNEQFF
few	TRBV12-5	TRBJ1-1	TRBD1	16	TGTGCTAGTGGCAAAGGGACAGGCGGCTGGAACACTGAAGCTTTCTTT	CASGKGTGGWNTEAFF
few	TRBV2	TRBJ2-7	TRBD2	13	TGTGCCAGCAGTCAAATAGCGGGATACGAGCAGTACTTC	CASSQIAGYEQYF
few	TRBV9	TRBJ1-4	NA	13	TGTGCCAGCAGCGAAAACGGGGGAGAAAAACTGTTTTTT	CASSENGGEKLFF
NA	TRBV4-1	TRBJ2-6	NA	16	TGCGCCAGCAGCCAAGATGCAGGGACCGGGGCCAACGTCCTGACTTTC	CASSQDAGTGANVLTF
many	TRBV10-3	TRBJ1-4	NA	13	TGTGCCATCAGAGAGGCGTTCGGTGAAAAACTGTTTTTT	CAIREAFGEKLFF
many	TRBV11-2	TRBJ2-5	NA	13	TGTGCCAGCAACCCAGGGTCTCCGGAGACCCAGTACTTC	CASNPGSPETQYF
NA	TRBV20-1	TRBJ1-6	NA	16	TGCAGTGCTAGAGCCCTATTTGCGAGACATAATTCACCCCTCCACTTT	CSARALFARHNSPLHF
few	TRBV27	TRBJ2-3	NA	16	TGTGCCAGTCGTAGGGGGGCAGGGCGCCCATTCGATACGCAGTATTTT	CASRRGAGRPFDTQYF
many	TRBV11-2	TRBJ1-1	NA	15	TGTGCCAGCAGCTTATGGACGGAGAGGGACACTGAAGCTTTCTTT	CASSLWTERDTEAFF
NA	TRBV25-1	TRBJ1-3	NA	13	TGTGCCAGCGGAATGGGACTGAGAAACACCATATATTTT	CASGMGLRNTIYF
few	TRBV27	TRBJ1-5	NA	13	TGTGCCAGCACGGGGGGGGCCAATCAGCCCCAGCATTTT	CASTGGANQPQHF
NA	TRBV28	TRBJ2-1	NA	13	TGTGCCAGCAGTTTACCCAGGGCTGATGAGCAGTTCTTC	CASSLPRADEQFF
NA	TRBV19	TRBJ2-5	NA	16	TGTGCCAGTAGTATAGGGGTGGGCAGAGTCCAAGAGACCCAGTACTTC	CASSIGVGRVQETQYF
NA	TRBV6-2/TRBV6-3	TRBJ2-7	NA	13	TGTGCCAGCATCTCGGGGGTTGACGACGAGCAGTACTTC	CASISGVDDEQYF
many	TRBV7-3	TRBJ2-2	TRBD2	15	TGTGCCAGCAGCCCCTCAACTAGCGGGACCGGGGAGCTGTTTTTT	CASSPSTSGTGELFF
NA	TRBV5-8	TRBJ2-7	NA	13	TGTGCCAGCAGCCTAGGACTAATAGCCGAGCAGTACTTC	CASSLGLIAEQYF
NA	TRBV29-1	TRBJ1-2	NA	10	TGCAGCGTTGCGAAGGATGGCTACACCTTC	CSVAKDGYTF
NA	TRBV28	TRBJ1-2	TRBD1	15	TGTGCCAGCAGTTCCAGGACAGGGGGCGGCCTCGGCTACACCTTC	CASSSRTGGGLGYTF
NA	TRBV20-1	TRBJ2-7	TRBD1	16	TGCAGTGCTAGAGGCAACCGGGACAGGGGGGTATACGAGCAGTACTTC	CSARGNRDRGVYEQYF
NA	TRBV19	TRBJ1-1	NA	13	TGTGCCAGCCTGGGCCTCCTGAACACTGAAGCTTTCTTT	CASLGLLNTEAFF
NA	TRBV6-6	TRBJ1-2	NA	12	TGTGCCAGCACACCGGGGGCCTATGGCTACACCTTC	CASTPGAYGYTF
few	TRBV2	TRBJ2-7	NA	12	TGTGCCGGCCGGGGGTTCAGGGACGAGCAGTACTTC	CAGRGFRDEQYF
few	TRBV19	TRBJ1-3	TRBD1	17	TGTGCCAGTAGGGGCCGGGCAGGGGGTAACGCTGGAAACACCATATATTTT	CASRGRAGGNAGNTIYF
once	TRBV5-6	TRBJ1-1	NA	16	TGTGCCAGCAGCTTGGTTTTGGGGGGCTGGAACACTGAAGCTTTCTTT	CASSLVLGGWNTEAFF
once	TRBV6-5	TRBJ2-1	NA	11	TGTGCCAGCAGTTATGGGGAACAGCAGTTCTTC	CASSYGEQQFF
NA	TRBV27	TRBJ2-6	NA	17	TGTGCCAGCACTAGGGCAGGCGAGTTCTCTGGGGCCAACGTCCTGACTTTC	CASTRAGEFSGANVLTF
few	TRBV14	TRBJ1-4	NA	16	TGTGCCAGCAGCCGGCGCGGGGGCAGGGATGGTGAAAAACTGTTTTTT	CASSRRGGRDGEKLFF
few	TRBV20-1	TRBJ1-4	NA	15	TGCAGTGCTAAACCTTGGGGGACAACTAATGAAAAACTGTTTTTT	CSAKPWGTTNEKLFF
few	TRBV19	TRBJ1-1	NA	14	TGTGCCAGCACTCCCGGTGGAGGTAGAGGTGAAGCTTTCTTT	CASTPGGGRGEAFF
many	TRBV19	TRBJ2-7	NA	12	TGTGCCAGAAACCCCGATTGTTACGAGCAGTACTTC	CARNPDCYEQYF
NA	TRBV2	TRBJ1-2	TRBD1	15	TGTGCCAGCAGCGTTACAGGGGGAGTAAACTATGGCTACACCTTC	CASSVTGGVNYGYTF